The clone carrying this T cell receptor beta chain was counted between two and nine times. Its antigen is not known. V shed 6 bases, J shed 1 base, and the junction held 9 bases outside the gene matches. CDR1 SGHNT and CDR2 YENEEA come from the germline V gene. There are 17 residues in the CDR3. The data were obtained in a study of T cells in localized non-small cell lung cancer. General study points: Clonality peaked in uninvolved adjacent lung rather than tumor. When the top 100 tumor clones were examined, a median around 61 of them also appeared in the adjacent lung, which was paired and uninvolved. Because only a single region of the tumor was sequenced, heterogeneity remains possible.

Profiled with immunoSEQ multiplex PCR; TCRdb holds only in-frame clones, not every one. The sample carries 1,000 to 1,500 clones, about 30% recorded once. The material was lung tumor tissue, obtained before any cancer treatment. The receptor comes from a male donor at least 60 years old with stage I lung adenocarcinoma. The chain employs TRBV11-3 and TRBJ2-3, with TRBD2 matching 11 bases. CDR3 sequence (DNA): TGTGCCAGCAGTCTTTCCCCGGGACTAGCGGGCACAGATACGCAGTATTTT. It yields the protein CASSLSPGLAGTDTQYF.